Listed below are T cell receptor beta chains from one sample, sequenced in a study of cytomegalovirus exposure and HLA in healthy donors. Sequencing used immunoSEQ multiplex PCR; TCRdb keeps in-frame clones, though not all of them. The data contain 100,000 to 120,000 clones, 76% of them seen just once; the ten biggest clones take up about 7.5%. Sample: PBMCs. Source of these receptors: a man aged 35 to 55 in good health and CMV-seropositive. Each CDR3 is given with its conserved first and last residue. The order of the fields is clone size, D gene, J gene, V gene, CDR3 DNA, CDR3 protein. A D gene is named only where the DNA matches it firmly. Some rows have no size entry. The others give once, few or many, or a class for an expanded clone.

>once|.|TRBJ1-6|TRBV4-1
TGCGCCAGCAGCCAAGAAGGGAGGGCTTCACCCCTCCACTTT
CASSQEGRASPLHF
>.|.|TRBJ1-1|TRBV5-5
TGTGCCAGCAGCTTGGCGGGAGGGGCCCTGAACACTGAAGCTTTCTTT
CASSLAGGALNTEAFF
>.|.|TRBJ2-4|TRBV25-1
TGTGCCAGCAGTGAACCAGGCCCCAAAAACAGTCAGTACTTC
CASSEPGPKNSQYF
>.|.|TRBJ2-1|TRBV7-6
TGTGCCAGCAGCTTAGAGACAGGCGAGCAGTTCTTC
CASSLETGEQFF
>.|.|TRBJ2-7|TRBV23-1
TGCGCCCCCTCAAGTGGGCGTGGGTACGAGCAGTACTTC
CAPSSGRGYEQYF
>few|TRBD1|TRBJ2-3|TRBV4-2
TGTGCCAGCAGCCAACTAGGACAGGGGCCAGATACGCAGTATTTT
CASSQLGQGPDTQYF
>.|TRBD2|TRBJ2-1|TRBV7-2
TGTGCCAGCAGGATAGCGGGGGGGGTCTCCTACAATGAGCAGTTCTTC
CASRIAGGVSYNEQFF
>.|TRBD2|TRBJ2-7|TRBV28
TGTGCCAGCAGTCTAGCGGGGCCTTACGAGCAGTACTTC
CASSLAGPYEQYF
>.|TRBD1|TRBJ2-6|TRBV5-4
TGTGCCAGCAGCGGACAGGGGTTTGGGGCCAACGTCCTGACTTTC
CASSGQGFGANVLTF
>.|TRBD1|TRBJ1-6|TRBV19
TGTGCCAGTAGTATAGACGGGTCGACGACAGGGTACAATTCACCCCTCCACTTT
CASSIDGSTTGYNSPLHF